This is a list of T cell receptor beta chains from one sample in a study of OX40 agonist ivuxolimab in advanced cancers. Only in-frame clones appear in the TCRdb table, and some are missing; sequencing was by immunoSEQ multiplex PCR. The sample holds 35,000 to 50,000 clones, 82% seen once. The input for sequencing was CD4+ or CD8+ T cells sorted from blood, taken in a trial of the OX40 agonist ivuxolimab. These receptors all come from an adult with an advanced solid tumor such as melanoma, head and neck, liver or kidney cancer. Each CDR3 is given with its conserved first and last residue. A D gene is named only where the DNA matches it firmly. For some rows the clone size is stated as once, few or many, or as a class when expanded; others skip it.

once,TRBJ2-5,.,TRBV28,TGTGCCAGCAGGCTAGGACGGACTATCCAAGAGACCCAGTACTTC,CASRLGRTIQETQYF
.,TRBJ1-2,.,TRBV19,TGTGCCAGTAGTAGACCCGGTGCCCGGGACGCAGATGGCTACACCTTC,CASSRPGARDADGYTF
.,TRBJ2-7,TRBD2,TRBV4-1,TGCGCCAGCAGCCAAGACCGGGGGGTAAGCGAGCAGTACTTC,CASSQDRGVSEQYF
.,TRBJ2-5,TRBD2,TRBV11-2,TGTGCCAGCAGCCCCGAAGGACTAGCGGGAGGAGAGACCCAGTACTTC,CASSPEGLAGGETQYF
.,TRBJ1-2,.,TRBV6-5,TGTGCCGGACGGAGACAGAAAAATTCTAACTATGGCTACACCTTC,CAGRRQKNSNYGYTF
.,TRBJ2-2,TRBD2,TRBV14,TGTGCCAGCAGCCAAGAATCTGCGGGAGGAAACACCGGGGAGCTGTTTTTT,CASSQESAGGNTGELFF
.,TRBJ1-6,TRBD1,TRBV10-3,TGTGCCATCAGTGATCCGGGACAGGGAAGTAATTCACCCCTCCACTTT,CAISDPGQGSNSPLHF
.,TRBJ2-7,.,TRBV28,TGTGCCAGCAGCGTCACAGGGAACGAGCAGTACTTC,CASSVTGNEQYF
once,TRBJ1-5,TRBD1,TRBV19,TGTGCCAGTAGTATGGGGACAGGGATCGGAAATCAGCCCCAGCATTTT,CASSMGTGIGNQPQHF
.,TRBJ2-1,TRBD2,TRBV19,TGTGCCAGTAGCCGGACTAGCGGGGCCTACAATGAGCAGTTCTTC,CASSRTSGAYNEQFF
.,TRBJ2-1,TRBD2,TRBV7-7,TGTGCCAGCAGCCTGGGACTAGCGGGAGGGAATGAGCAGTTCTTC,CASSLGLAGGNEQFF
.,TRBJ2-1,.,TRBV11-3,TGTGCCAGCAGCACATCTCGGGACAATGAGCAGTTCTTC,CASSTSRDNEQFF
.,TRBJ2-1,TRBD2,TRBV7-7,TGTGCCAGCAGCTCGGGACTAGCGGGAGTACATGAGCAGTTCTTC,CASSSGLAGVHEQFF
medium-sized,TRBJ1-5,TRBD1,TRBV6-5,TGTGCCAGCGGGACAGGGGTCAACCAGCCCCAGCATTTT,CASGTGVNQPQHF
.,TRBJ2-7,.,TRBV11-2,TGTGCCAGCAGCTTAGTCGACGTTAGCTCCTACGAGCAGTACTTC,CASSLVDVSSYEQYF
once,TRBJ1-6,.,TRBV6-6,TGTGCCAGCAGTTACTCGGTCAGGGATAATTCACCCCTCCACTTT,CASSYSVRDNSPLHF
.,TRBJ2-4,TRBD1,TRBV27,TGTGCCAGCAGTTCTCTCGGGGACAGGAGGAAAAACATTCAGTACTTC,CASSSLGDRRKNIQYF
.,TRBJ2-3,.,TRBV5-1,TGCGCCAGCAGCTTAGGGACTAGCACAGATACGCAGTATTTT,CASSLGTSTDTQYF
.,TRBJ2-1,TRBD2,TRBV28,TGTGCCAGCACCCAACTAGCGGGAGACTACAATGAGCAGTTCTTC,CASTQLAGDYNEQFF
.,TRBJ2-1,.,TRBV28,TGTGCCAGCACCACTCGACATGAGCAGTTCTTC,CASTTRHEQFF
.,TRBJ1-1,.,TRBV10-3,TGTGCCACCAGGGCTATCGTCCTGAACACTGAAGCTTTCTTT,CATRAIVLNTEAFF
.,TRBJ2-5,TRBD1,TRBV5-1,TGCGCCAGCAGCTTGGCGGGACAGCAAGAGACCCAGTACTTC,CASSLAGQQETQYF
once,TRBJ2-7,TRBD1,TRBV2,TGTGCCAGCAGAACCGGGACAGGGGGGGCCTACGAGCAGTACTTC,CASRTGTGGAYEQYF
few,TRBJ2-3,.,TRBV28,TGTGCCAGCAGTATTACAGGGATCACAGATACGCAGTATTTT,CASSITGITDTQYF
.,TRBJ2-2,.,TRBV12-1,TGTGCCAGCAGCTTTAGGATGCGCGGGATCAGAACCGGGGAGCTGTTCTTT,CASSFRMRGIRTGELFF